What follows are 27 T cell receptor beta chains derived from one specimen sequenced in a study of circulating CD8 cells and anti-PD-1 response in melanoma. The QIAseq Immune Repertoire TCR panel built the libraries from roughly 15 ng of total RNA. Via MiXCR, TCRdb re-called the reads, giving one row per CDR3 protein. Of about 890 distinct CDR3 sequences listed, 9% to 10% are singletons. From live CD3+CD8+TCRalphabeta+ cells, four PD-1 and/or TIGIT subsets were sorted. This sample comprised CD8+ T cells from PBMCs, obtained at baseline or after one month of anti-PD-1 therapy (not recorded which). The source is a human donor with melanoma.

The CDR3 reads CASSIAHQGTEAFF. The CDR3 DNA follows: TGTGCCAGTAGTATAGCACATCAGGGCACTGAAGCTTTCTTT. The chain has TRBV19 and TRBJ1-1; perhaps TRBD1 as D (5 bases). The CDR3 contains 14 residues. Trimming shortened V by 1 base and J by 4 bases, and 10 bases separated the two germline ends. Germline CDR1 LNHDA, CDR2 SQIVND (reference sequence).

On this clonotype: A read error is possible here, since a much larger clone lies one base away. The conserved final phenylalanine or tryptophan is absent from the CDR3, which likely points to a read error. The chain is built from TRBV5-6 and TRBJ2-5, with 12 bases that match TRBD2. The CDR3 is 15 amino acids. J lost 4 bases, V lost 4 bases, and 5 bases had no gene match. In germline, CDR1 is SGHDT, CDR2 YYEEEE. The CDR3 spells CASSHGTSGLETQYL. The CDR3 nucleotides read TGTGCCAGCAGCCACGGGACTAGCGGGCTAGAGACCCAGTACCTC.

This clonotype is labeled as medium-sized. Since no conserved phenylalanine or tryptophan closes the CDR3, a read error is the likely cause. The chain uses TRBV20-1 and TRBJ2-6; unclear D gene. V dropped 2 bases and J dropped 3 bases, with 11 bases sitting between them. Germline CDR1 is DFQATT and CDR2 is SNEGSKA (reference sequence). The CDR3 sequence is 15 residues long. CDR3: CSARRPPDGANVLTL. The DNA for the CDR3 is TGCAGTGCTAGACGTCCACCGGATGGGGCCAACGTCCTGACTCTC.

The V and J genes are TRBV14 and TRBJ2-2; no clear D. Germline V gene data show CDR1 as SGHDN and CDR2 as FVKESK. Trimming stripped 3 bases from V and 7 bases from J, with 3 bases between. The CDR3 sequence is 11 residues long. The CDR3 loop is CASSQVGELFF. DNA of the CDR3: TGTGCCAGCAGCCAGGTCGGGGAGCTGTTTTTT.

This clonotype is medium-sized in the sample. This chain links TRBV27 with TRBJ1-1; maybe TRBD1 (5 bases). V gave up 3 bases and J gave up 4 bases, with 12 bases separating them. The CDR3 runs to 14 residues. Germline V gene lookup returns CDR1 MNHEY and CDR2 SMNVEV (reference sequence). The DNA of the CDR3 is TGTGCCAGCAGTTTTGGGGGGTTTGTCACTGAAGCTTTCTTT. Translation: CASSFGGFVTEAFF.

By proportion, this clonotype is medium-sized. The rearrangement links TRBV7-2 to TRBJ2-7; D ambiguous. The CDR3 totals 13 residues. Germline assignment: CDR1 SGHTA and CDR2 FQGNSA. V lost 2 bases and J lost 0, with 5 bases in between. The CDR3 loop is CASSLQSSYEQYF. The CDR3 coding sequence is TGTGCCAGCAGCTTACAGTCCTCCTACGAGCAGTACTTC.

This clonotype is deemed medium-sized. This sequence joins TRBV7-2 and TRBJ2-1; the match to TRBD2 covers 12 bases. Germline V lookup: CDR1 SGHTA, CDR2 FQGNSA. The CDR3 has 16 amino acids. V lost 6 bases and J lost 1; bases outside the gene matches: 4. For the CDR3, the DNA is TGTGCCAGCAGACCTAGCGGGGGGGCTTCCTACAATGAGCAGTTCTTC. Translation: CASRPSGGASYNEQFF. The full variable domain, in which reference TRBV7-2 and TRBJ2-1 provide the parts outside the CDR3, is GAGVSQSPSNKVTEKGKDVELRCDPISGHTALYWYRQSLGQGLEFLIYFQGNSAPDKSGLPSDRFSAERTGGSVSTLTIQRTQQEDSAVYLCASRPSGGASYNEQFFGPGTRLTVL.

V is TRBV19 and J is TRBJ2-2; no firm D call. The CDR3 sequence is 12 residues long. Trimming left V 6 bases short and J 9 bases short, with 11 bases between. CDR1 and CDR2 (germline): LNHDA, SQIVND (reference sequence). As DNA, the CDR3 is TGTGCCAGTAGGATTGGGTTTAGGGAGCTGTTTTTT. Protein sequence: CASRIGFRELFF. Full variable domain (remainder filled in from reference TRBV19 and TRBJ2-2): DGGITQSPKYLFRKEGQNVTLSCEQNLNHDAMYWYRQDPGQGLRLIYYSQIVNDFQKGDIAEGYSVSREKKESFPLTVTSAQKNPTAFYLCASRIGFRELFFGEGSRLTVL.

Relative to its sample, this clonotype is medium-sized. The V gene is TRBV9, the J gene TRBJ1-2; D unclear. V was pared by 0 bases and J by 5 bases, with 11 bases between. The CDR3 totals 14 residues. The germline V gene encodes CDR1 SGDLS and CDR2 YYNGEE. CDR3 sequence reads: CASSVADTSYGYTF. The CDR3 nucleotides are TGTGCCAGCAGCGTAGCTGATACATCTTATGGCTACACCTTC.

This clonotype rates as large (0.1 to 1%). The chain combines TRBV7-9 with TRBJ2-5; 11 nucleotides line up with TRBD1. The CDR3 has 16 residues. The V and J ends lost 5 bases and 4 bases, in that order; junction bases with no gene match: 9. CDR1 and CDR2 from the germline V gene are SEHNR and FQNEAQ (reference sequence). The CDR3 DNA reads TGTGCCAGCAGCCTCGGACAGGGGGCATCTTCAGAGACCCAGTACTTC. This translates into CASSLGQGASSETQYF.

In its sample, this clonotype is medium-sized. The chain is built from TRBV19 and TRBJ2-1; a weak D match, TRBD1 (5 bases). V was trimmed by 6 bases and J by 9 bases, leaving 15 bases between them. This CDR3 comprises 13 residues. Germline CDR1 is LNHDA and CDR2 is SQIVND (reference sequence). This CDR3 reads CASSSMSQGEQFF. The CDR3 region has the DNA TGTGCCAGTAGCTCGATGAGCCAGGGTGAGCAGTTCTTC.

A note on this clonotype: This could be a read error, since a much larger clone is one nucleotide away. The genes are TRBV7-2 and TRBJ2-7; 10 nucleotides line up with TRBD1. This CDR3 has 16 amino acids. The V gene's germline CDR1 is SGHTA and CDR2 FQGNSA. Trimming took 0 bases from V and 4 from J; bases not matched to a gene: 6. In nucleotides, the CDR3 is TGTGCCAGCAGCTTAGCGGGGACAGGGGTCCAATACGAGCAGTACTTC. Residues: CASSLAGTGVQYEQYF.

By share, this clonotype counts as large. The chain uses TRBV2 and TRBJ2-1; D remains ambiguous. Trimming pared 8 bases from V and 8 bases from J, leaving 22 bases between. The CDR3 consists of 15 residues. Germline assignment: CDR1 SNHLY and CDR2 FYNNEI. The DNA for the CDR3 is TGTGCCAGCCTACCCCTATTCCAAGGTCCCCATGAGCAGTTCTTC. Its protein product is CASLPLFQGPHEQFF.

Of note for this clonotype: Possible read error: a much larger clone is one base away. The chain couples TRBV20-1 to TRBJ2-5; 7 bases line up with TRBD2. This CDR3 is built from 17 residues. The J segment lost 1 base and the V segment lost 2 bases, leaving 13 bases of the junction unmatched. The V gene's germline CDR1 is DFQATT and CDR2 SNEGSKA (reference sequence). This CDR3 is CSARRPTSEILQETQYF. CDR3 coding DNA: TGCAGTGCTAGAAGGCCCACTAGCGAAATTCTCCAAGAGACCCAGTACTTC.

Relative to its sample, this clonotype is medium-sized. The CDR3 DNA reads TGTGCCAGCAGCGTCTCCGCCGGGACCAGCTCCTACGAGCAGTACTTC. It specifies CASSVSAGTSSYEQYF. This sequence joins TRBV9 and TRBJ2-7; D assignment may be TRBD1 or TRBD2 (5 bases each). CDR3 length: 16 amino acids. Germline lookup yields CDR1 SGDLS and CDR2 YYNGEE. V shed 2 bases and J shed 0 bases, with 15 bases lying between them. The whole variable domain, filled in from reference TRBV9 and TRBJ2-7, reads DSGVTQTPKHLITATGQRVTLRCSPRSGDLSVYWYQQSLDQGLQFLIQYYNGEERAKGNILERFSAQQFPDLHSELNLSSLELGDSALYFCASSVSAGTSSYEQYFGPGTRLTVT.

By sample fraction, this clonotype is medium-sized. The CDR3 DNA reads TGTGCCAGTACCGATATCACGGGAAATGAGCAGTTCTTC. It codes for CASTDITGNEQFF. The V call is TRBV19, the J call TRBJ2-1, with a tentative D call TRBD2 (5 bases). The V gene's germline CDR1 is LNHDA and CDR2 SQIVND (reference sequence). The CDR3 consists of 13 residues. Trimming took off 7 bases at V and 7 bases at J, with 14 bases between the two ends.

This clonotype is judged medium-sized. The gene calls are TRBV19 and TRBJ2-3, with D uncertain. The CDR3 is made up of 16 amino acids. Trimming pared 3 bases from V and 0 bases from J, leaving 13 bases between. The germline gives CDR1 LNHDA, CDR2 SQIVND (reference sequence). This CDR3 reads CASSIGVVASTDTQYF. CDR3 coding DNA: TGTGCCAGTAGTATTGGGGTGGTAGCTAGCACAGATACGCAGTATTTT.

This clonotype is termed medium-sized (0.01 to 0.1%). This sequence joins TRBV4-1 and TRBJ1-5; 11 nucleotides align to TRBD1. CDR3 size: 16 residues. V lost 1 base, J lost 6 bases, and 5 bases stayed unmatched. Germline V lookup: CDR1 MGHRA, CDR2 YSYEKL. The CDR3 sequence: CASSQGTGGAGQPQHF. Here the CDR3 DNA reads TGCGCCAGCAGCCAAGGGACAGGGGGCGCTGGTCAGCCCCAGCATTTT.

By frequency in the sample, this clonotype is medium-sized. The chain employs TRBV12-5 and TRBJ2-5; D call uncertain. Germline V gene lookup returns CDR1 LGHNT and CDR2 FRNRAP. CDR3 size: 14 residues. Deletions cut 6 bases from V and 1 base from J, with 12 bases between. The CDR3, as DNA: TGTGCTAGTGGCTCCGAGTGGACCCAAGAGACCCAGTACTTC. Protein sequence: CASGSEWTQETQYF.

This clonotype is labeled as medium-sized. The chain joins TRBV27 to TRBJ2-1, with a possible D match to TRBD1 (6 bases). The V gene's germline CDR1 is MNHEY and CDR2 SMNVEV (reference sequence). V gave up 7 bases and J gave up 5 bases, with 9 bases separating them. The CDR3 sequence is 12 residues long. The chain's CDR3 is CASKTGNNEQFF. The CDR3 nucleotides are TGTGCCAGCAAGACAGGTAACAATGAGCAGTTCTTC.

By share of the sample, this clonotype is medium-sized. The V and J genes are TRBV6-1 and TRBJ1-5; D is ambiguous. In germline, CDR1 is MNHNS, CDR2 SASEGT. V lost 3 bases to trimming and J lost 8 bases, with 14 bases between them. CDR3 length equals 14 residues. CDR3 sequence reads: CASSDLISPEPQHF. CDR3 DNA: TGTGCCAGCAGTGACCTGATCTCCCCGGAGCCCCAGCATTTT.

A remark on this clonotype: A clone one base away is much larger, so this may be a read error. This rearrangement joins TRBV7-9 to TRBJ2-7; no reliable D call. The CDR3 totals 15 residues. The germline V and J ends were trimmed by 5 bases and 2 bases, with 16 bases remaining between them. Germline CDR1 SEHNR, CDR2 FQNEAQ (reference sequence). CDR3 region: CASSPSSLGAYEQYF. The CDR3 nucleotides are TGTGCCAGCAGCCCCTCGTCGCTTGGCGCCTACGAGCAGTACTTC.

This clonotype was seen only a few times. V is TRBV19 and J is TRBJ2-3; D is perhaps TRBD2 (7 bases). The CDR3 is 15 amino acids. Germline CDR1 LNHDA, CDR2 SQIVND (reference sequence). V was clipped by 2 bases and J by 4 bases, with 13 bases between them. The CDR3 coding sequence is TGTGCCAGTAGTATATCGGGGGGCAGCGCAGATACGCAGTATTTT. It codes for CASSISGGSADTQYF.

This clonotype is deemed medium-sized. The CDR3 loop is CASSSGGHRSYTF. CDR3 DNA: TGTGCCAGCAGCTCCGGGGGTCACCGTAGCTACACCTTC. The J gene is TRBJ1-2, the V gene TRBV7-2, with TRBD1 as a possible D gene (5 bases). There are 13 residues in the CDR3. With 4 bases removed from V and 9 bases from J, the gap between germline ends came to 15 bases. The germline V gene has CDR1 SGHTA and CDR2 FQGNSA.

By sample fraction, this clonotype is medium-sized. The J gene is TRBJ1-2, the V gene TRBV4-3, with 11 bases that match TRBD1. The CDR3 extends over 16 amino acids. With 4 bases clipped from V and 3 bases from J, the junction kept 7 bases outside the gene matches. Germline V gene lookup returns CDR1 LGHNA and CDR2 YSLEER. CDR3 sequence: CASSPGPGQGDYGYTF. The CDR3 DNA sequence: TGCGCCAGCAGCCCCGGGCCGGGACAGGGGGACTATGGCTACACCTTC.

This clonotype was seen more than once but under ten times. The CDR3 protein is CASSIVAGAYNEQFF. The CDR3 DNA reads TGTGCCAGTAGTATAGTAGCGGGGGCCTACAATGAGCAGTTCTTC. V usage is TRBV19 and J usage is TRBJ2-1, with 9 positions matching TRBD2. Trimming at V came to 1 base and at J to 2 bases, leaving 0 bases not matched to a gene. This CDR3 has 15 residues. Germline values: CDR1 LNHDA, CDR2 SQIVND (reference sequence).

This clonotype is labeled as medium-sized. The chain uses TRBV13 and TRBJ1-5; TRBD1 matches at 7 bases. CDR1 is PRHDT, CDR2 FYEKMQ, per germline (reference sequence). CDR3 length: 14 amino acids. V lost 5 bases and J lost 2; bases outside the gene matches: 3. Written as DNA, the CDR3 is TGTGCCAGCAGCGCCGGGACAGGCAATCAGCCCCAGCATTTT. Translated: CASSAGTGNQPQHF.